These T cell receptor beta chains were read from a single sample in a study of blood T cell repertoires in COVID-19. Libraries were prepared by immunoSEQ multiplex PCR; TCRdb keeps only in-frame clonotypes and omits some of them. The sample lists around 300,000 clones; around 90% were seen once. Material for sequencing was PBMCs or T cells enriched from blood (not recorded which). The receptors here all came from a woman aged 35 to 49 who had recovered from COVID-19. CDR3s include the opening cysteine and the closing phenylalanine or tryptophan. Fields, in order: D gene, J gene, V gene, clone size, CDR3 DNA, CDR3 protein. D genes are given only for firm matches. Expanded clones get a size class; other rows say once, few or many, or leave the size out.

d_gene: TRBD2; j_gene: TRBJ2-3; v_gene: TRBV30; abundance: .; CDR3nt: TGTGCCTGGAGTGTTGGGACTAGCGGGAGGCCAGATACGCAGTATTTT; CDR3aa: CAWSVGTSGRPDTQYF
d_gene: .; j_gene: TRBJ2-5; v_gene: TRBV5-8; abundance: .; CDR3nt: TGTGCCAGCAGCCCGTTCGCAGGGGAGATCGGAGAGACCCAGTACTTC; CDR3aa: CASSPFAGEIGETQYF
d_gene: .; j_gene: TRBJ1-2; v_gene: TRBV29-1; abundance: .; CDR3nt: TGCAGCGCAGAGAGGGGGTATGGCTACACCTTC; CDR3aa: CSAERGYGYTF
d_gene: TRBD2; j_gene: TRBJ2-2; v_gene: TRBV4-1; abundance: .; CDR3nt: TGCGCCAGCAGCCAAGGTCCACGAAAGATGCAGCGGGACCACACCGGGGAGCTGTTTTTT; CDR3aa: CASSQGPRKMQRDHTGELFF
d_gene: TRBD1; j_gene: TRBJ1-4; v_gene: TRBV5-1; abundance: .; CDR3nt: TGCGCCAGCAGCCCGACAGGGGATAATGAAAAACTGTTTTTT; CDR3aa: CASSPTGDNEKLFF
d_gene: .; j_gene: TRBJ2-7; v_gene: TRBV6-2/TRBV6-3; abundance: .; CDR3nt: TGTGCCAGCAGTTACTCGACTGAAGGGGTAGTTTCGTACGAGCAGTACTTC; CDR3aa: CASSYSTEGVVSYEQYF
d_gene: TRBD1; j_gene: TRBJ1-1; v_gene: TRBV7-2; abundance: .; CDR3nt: TGTGCCAGCAGCTCGAACAGGGGGCGAAACCCTGAAGCTTTCTTT; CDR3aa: CASSSNRGRNPEAFF
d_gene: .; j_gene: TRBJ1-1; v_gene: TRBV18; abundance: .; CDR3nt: TGTGCCAGCTCACCCTCATGGGGGGGTTTGAACACTGAAGCTTTCTTT; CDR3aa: CASSPSWGGLNTEAFF
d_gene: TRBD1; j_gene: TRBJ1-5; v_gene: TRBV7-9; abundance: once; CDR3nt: TGTGCCAGCAGCTTAGGCCGGGACAGAAATCAGCCCCAGCATTTT; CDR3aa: CASSLGRDRNQPQHF
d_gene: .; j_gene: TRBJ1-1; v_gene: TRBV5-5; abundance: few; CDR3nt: TGTGCCAGCAGCTTGGCGGGATCCACTGAAGCTTTCTTT; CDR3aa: CASSLAGSTEAFF